Sequencing of this TCR beta chain was carried out in a study of T-cell reconstitution after alpha-beta-depleted transplantation in children. General study points: Certain patients had high TCRbeta diversity at day 60, and it came from recipient T cells and thymic progenitors that survived. By about two months after transplant, alpha-beta T cells reportedly arose from several hundred graft clones that had expanded. From newly produced T cells came most of the T-cell counts and diversity one year after transplant.

This CDR3 is 13 amino acids long. In germline, CDR1 is MDHEN, CDR2 SYDVKM. V was cut by 6 bases and J by 5 bases, with 10 bases left in between. Unique molecular identifiers were used in preparing the TCRbeta library. MiXCR, applied by TCRdb to the PCR reads, yields one record per CDR3 protein. The sample shows fewer than 550,000 distinct CDR3 sequences, about an eighth of them seen only once. Worth noting for this clonotype: Antigen specificity is unknown.

The chain joins TRBV28 to TRBJ1-4; no clear D. This specimen was PBMCs, mostly from graft donor cells, taken 180 days after TCRalphabeta/CD19-depleted stem cell transplant. The source is a female patient aged 2-10 years who had a stem cell transplant for aplastic anemia, so the T cells may come from the graft donor. Here the CDR3 reads CASSDGGNEKLFF. The CDR3 region has the DNA TGTGCCAGCAGCGATGGCGGGAATGAAAAACTGTTTTTT.